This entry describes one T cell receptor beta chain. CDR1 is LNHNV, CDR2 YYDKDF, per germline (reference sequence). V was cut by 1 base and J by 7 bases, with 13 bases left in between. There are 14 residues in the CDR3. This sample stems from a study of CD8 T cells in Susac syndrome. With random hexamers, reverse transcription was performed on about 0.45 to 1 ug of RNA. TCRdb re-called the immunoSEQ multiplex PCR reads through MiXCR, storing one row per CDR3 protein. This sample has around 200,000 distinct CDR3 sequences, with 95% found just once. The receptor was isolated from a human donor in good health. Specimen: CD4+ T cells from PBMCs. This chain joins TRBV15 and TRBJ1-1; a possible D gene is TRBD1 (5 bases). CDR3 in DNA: TGTGCCACCAGCAGAGCCCTAGGACATCATGAAGCTTTCTTT. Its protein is CATSRALGHHEAFF. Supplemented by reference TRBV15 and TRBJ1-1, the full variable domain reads DAMVIQNPRYQVTQFGKPVTLSCSQTLNHNVMYWYQQKSSQAPKLLFHYYDKDFNNEADTPDNFQSRRPNTSFCFLDIRSPGLGDTAMYLCATSRALGHHEAFFGQGTRLTVV.